This T cell receptor beta chain was found in a study of T cells in Graves' hyperthyroidism and ophthalmopathy. Study-wide results and limits: Also found in blood were most expanded thyroid clonotypes above 0.001.

What was amplified from RNA transcripts were TCR beta CDR3 regions. With the HTBI primer set, the TCR CDR3 went through a first round of RT-PCR. TCRdb processed the multiplex PCR reads anew with MiXCR; each CDR3 protein has one entry. The repertoire holds hundreds of thousands of distinct CDR3 sequences, with approximately 14% as singletons. Ten or more counts support this clonotype. Its antigen is still unknown. V dropped 8 bases and J dropped 3 bases, with 26 bases sitting between them. Per the germline V gene, CDR1 is MDHEN and CDR2 is SYDVKM. The CDR3 runs 18 residues. The rearrangement links TRBV28 to TRBJ2-1, with D tentatively TRBD2 (6 bases). The TCR was taken from a woman between 18 and 30 years old with Graves' hyperthyroidism. The sample comprised blood. The CDR3 reads CASVAGTGSWSDYNEQFF. CDR3 DNA sequence: TGTGCCAGCGTAGCCGGGACTGGCTCCTGGTCCGACTACAATGAGCAGTTCTTC.